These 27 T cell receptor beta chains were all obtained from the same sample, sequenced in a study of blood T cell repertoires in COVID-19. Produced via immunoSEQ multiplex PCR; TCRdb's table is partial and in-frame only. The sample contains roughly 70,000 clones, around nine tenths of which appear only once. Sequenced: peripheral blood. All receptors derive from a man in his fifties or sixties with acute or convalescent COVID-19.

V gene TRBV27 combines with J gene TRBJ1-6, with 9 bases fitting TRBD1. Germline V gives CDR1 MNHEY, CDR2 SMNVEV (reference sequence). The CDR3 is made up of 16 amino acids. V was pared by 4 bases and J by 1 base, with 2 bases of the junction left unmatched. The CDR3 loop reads CASSWDRASYNSPLHF. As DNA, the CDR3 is TGTGCCAGCAGTTGGGACAGGGCATCCTATAATTCACCCCTCCACTTT.

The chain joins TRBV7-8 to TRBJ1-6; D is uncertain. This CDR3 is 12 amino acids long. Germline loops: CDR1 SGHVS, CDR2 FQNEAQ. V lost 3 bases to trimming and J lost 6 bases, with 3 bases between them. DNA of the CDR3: TGTGCCAGCAGCTTCGGTAATTCACCCCTCCACTTT. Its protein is CASSFGNSPLHF.

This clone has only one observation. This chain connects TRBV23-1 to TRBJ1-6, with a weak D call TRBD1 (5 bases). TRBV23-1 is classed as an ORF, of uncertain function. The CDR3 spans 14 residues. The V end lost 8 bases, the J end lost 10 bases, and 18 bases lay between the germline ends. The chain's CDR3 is CASRSPRVKSPLHF. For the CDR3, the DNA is TGCGCCAGCCGGTCCCCCAGGGTAAAGTCACCCCTCCACTTT.

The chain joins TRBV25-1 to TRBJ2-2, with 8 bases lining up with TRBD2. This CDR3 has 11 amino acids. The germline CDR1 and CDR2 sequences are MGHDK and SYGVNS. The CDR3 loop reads CAAGDAGELFF. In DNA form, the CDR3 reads TGTGCAGCGGGAGATGCCGGGGAGCTGTTTTTT.

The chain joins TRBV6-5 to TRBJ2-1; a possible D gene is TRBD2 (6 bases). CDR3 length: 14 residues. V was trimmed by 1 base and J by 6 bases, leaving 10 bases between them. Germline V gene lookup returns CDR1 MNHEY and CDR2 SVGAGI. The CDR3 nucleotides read TGTGCCAGCAGTTACTTTAGCGGAAGCAATGAGCAGTTCTTC. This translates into CASSYFSGSNEQFF.

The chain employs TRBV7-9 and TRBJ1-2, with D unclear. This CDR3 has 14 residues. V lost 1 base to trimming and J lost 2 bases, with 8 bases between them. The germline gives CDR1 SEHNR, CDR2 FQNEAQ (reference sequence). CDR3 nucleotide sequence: TGTGCCAGCAGCTTAGACAGCTTCAACTATGGCTACACCTTC. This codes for CASSLDSFNYGYTF.

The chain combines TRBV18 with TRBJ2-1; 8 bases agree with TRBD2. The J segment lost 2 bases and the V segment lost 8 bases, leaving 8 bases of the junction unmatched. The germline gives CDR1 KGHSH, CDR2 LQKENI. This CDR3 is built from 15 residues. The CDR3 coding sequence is TGTGCCAGCCTTCGGAGCGGGAGAACCTACAATGAGCAGTTCTTC. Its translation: CASLRSGRTYNEQFF. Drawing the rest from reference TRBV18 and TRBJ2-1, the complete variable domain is NAGVMQNPRHLVRRRGQEARLRCSPMKGHSHVYWYRQLPEEGLKFMVYLQKENIIDESGMPKERFSAEFPKEGPSILRIQQVVRGDSAAYFCASLRSGRTYNEQFFGPGTRLTVL.

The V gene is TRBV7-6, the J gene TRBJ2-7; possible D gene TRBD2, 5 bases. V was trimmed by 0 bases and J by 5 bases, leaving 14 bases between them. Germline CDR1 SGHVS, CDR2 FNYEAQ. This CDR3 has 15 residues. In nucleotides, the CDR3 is TGTGCCAGCAGCTTAGCTATGTGGGAGCAAGACGAGCAGTACTTC. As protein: CASSLAMWEQDEQYF.

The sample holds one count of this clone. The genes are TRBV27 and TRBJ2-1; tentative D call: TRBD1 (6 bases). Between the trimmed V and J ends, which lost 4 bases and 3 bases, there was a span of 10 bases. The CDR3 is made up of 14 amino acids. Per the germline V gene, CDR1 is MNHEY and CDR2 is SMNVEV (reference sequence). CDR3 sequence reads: CASSSPGHYNEQFF. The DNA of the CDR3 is TGTGCCAGCAGTTCACCGGGACACTACAATGAGCAGTTCTTC.

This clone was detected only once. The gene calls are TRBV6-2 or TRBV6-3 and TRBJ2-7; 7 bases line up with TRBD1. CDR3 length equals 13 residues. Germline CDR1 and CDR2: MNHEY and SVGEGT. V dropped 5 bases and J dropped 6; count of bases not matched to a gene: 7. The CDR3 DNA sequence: TGTGCCAGCAGTCGCGTGACAGGGTTCGAGCAGTACTTC. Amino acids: CASSRVTGFEQYF.

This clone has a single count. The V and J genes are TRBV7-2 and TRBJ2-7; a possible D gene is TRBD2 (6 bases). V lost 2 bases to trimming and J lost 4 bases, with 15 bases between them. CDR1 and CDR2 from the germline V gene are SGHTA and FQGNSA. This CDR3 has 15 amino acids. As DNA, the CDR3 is TGTGCCAGCAGCTTAATGGGGGGTAGTCGATACGAGCAGTACTTC. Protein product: CASSLMGGSRYEQYF.

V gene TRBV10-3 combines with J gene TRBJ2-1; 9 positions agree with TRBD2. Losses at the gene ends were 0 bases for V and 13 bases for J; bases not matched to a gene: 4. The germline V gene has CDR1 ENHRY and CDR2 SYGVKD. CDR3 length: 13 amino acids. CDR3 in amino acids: CAISESISGSQFF. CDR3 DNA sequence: TGTGCCATCAGTGAGTCGATTAGCGGGAGCCAGTTCTTC.

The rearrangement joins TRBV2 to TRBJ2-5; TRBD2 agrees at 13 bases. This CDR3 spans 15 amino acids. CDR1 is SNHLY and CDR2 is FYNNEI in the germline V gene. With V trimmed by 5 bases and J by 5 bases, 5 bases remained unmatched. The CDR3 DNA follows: TGTGCCAGCAGTCCGGGACTAGCGGGATTGGAGACCCAGTACTTC. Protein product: CASSPGLAGLETQYF.

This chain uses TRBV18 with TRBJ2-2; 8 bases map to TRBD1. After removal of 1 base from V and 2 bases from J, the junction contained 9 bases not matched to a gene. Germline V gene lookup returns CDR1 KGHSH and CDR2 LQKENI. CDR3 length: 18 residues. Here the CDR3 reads CASSPRSGQGLNTGELFF. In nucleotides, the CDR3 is TGTGCCAGCTCACCACGCTCCGGACAGGGACTTAACACCGGGGAGCTGTTTTTT.

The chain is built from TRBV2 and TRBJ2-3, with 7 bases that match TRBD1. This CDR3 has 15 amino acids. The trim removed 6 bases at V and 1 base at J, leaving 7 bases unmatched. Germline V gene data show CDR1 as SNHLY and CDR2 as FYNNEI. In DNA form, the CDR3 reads TGTGCCAGCAGACCACAGGGGTTCCGCACAGATACGCAGTATTTT. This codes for CASRPQGFRTDTQYF.

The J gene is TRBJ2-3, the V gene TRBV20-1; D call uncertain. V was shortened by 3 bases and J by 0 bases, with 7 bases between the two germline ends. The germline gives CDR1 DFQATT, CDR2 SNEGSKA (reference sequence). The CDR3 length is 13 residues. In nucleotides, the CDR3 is TGCAGTGCTAGTACGGTTAGCACAGATACGCAGTATTTT. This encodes CSASTVSTDTQYF.

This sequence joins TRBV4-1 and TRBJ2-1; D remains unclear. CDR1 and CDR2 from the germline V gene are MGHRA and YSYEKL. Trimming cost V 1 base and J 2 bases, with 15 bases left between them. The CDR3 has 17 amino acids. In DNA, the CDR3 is TGCGCCAGCAGCCAAGTCACCCCCGGAGAGGCCTACAATGAGCAGTTCTTC. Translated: CASSQVTPGEAYNEQFF.

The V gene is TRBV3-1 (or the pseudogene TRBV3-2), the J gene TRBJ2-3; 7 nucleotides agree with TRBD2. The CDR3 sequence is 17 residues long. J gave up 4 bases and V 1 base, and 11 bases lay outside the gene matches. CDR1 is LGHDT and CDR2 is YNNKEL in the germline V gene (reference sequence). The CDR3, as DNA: TGTGCCAGCAGCCAAGCCGGACGCGGCGGGAGCGCAGATACGCAGTATTTT. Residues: CASSQAGRGGSADTQYF.

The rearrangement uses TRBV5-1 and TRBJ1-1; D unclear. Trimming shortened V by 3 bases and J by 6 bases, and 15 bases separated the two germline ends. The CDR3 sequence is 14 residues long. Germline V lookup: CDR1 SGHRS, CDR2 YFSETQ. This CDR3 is CASSSSVGQAEAFF. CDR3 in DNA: TGCGCCAGCAGCTCATCAGTGGGCCAGGCTGAAGCTTTCTTT.

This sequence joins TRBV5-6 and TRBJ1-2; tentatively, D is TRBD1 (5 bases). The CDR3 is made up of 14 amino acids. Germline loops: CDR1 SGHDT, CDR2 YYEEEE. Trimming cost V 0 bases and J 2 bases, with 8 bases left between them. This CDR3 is CASSLARANYGYTF. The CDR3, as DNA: TGTGCCAGCAGCTTGGCCAGGGCAAACTATGGCTACACCTTC.

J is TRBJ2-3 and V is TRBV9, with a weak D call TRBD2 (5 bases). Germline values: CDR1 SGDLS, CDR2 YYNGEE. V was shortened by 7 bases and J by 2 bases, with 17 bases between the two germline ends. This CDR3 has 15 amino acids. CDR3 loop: CASDLGSSFTDTQYF. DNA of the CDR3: TGTGCCAGCGACTTAGGGAGTAGTTTCACAGATACGCAGTATTTT.

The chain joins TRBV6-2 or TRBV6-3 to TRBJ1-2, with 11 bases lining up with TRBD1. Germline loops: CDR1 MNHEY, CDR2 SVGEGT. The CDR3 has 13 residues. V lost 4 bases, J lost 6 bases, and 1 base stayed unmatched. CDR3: CASSWTGGHGYTF. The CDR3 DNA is TGTGCCAGCAGTTGGACAGGGGGCCATGGCTACACCTTC.

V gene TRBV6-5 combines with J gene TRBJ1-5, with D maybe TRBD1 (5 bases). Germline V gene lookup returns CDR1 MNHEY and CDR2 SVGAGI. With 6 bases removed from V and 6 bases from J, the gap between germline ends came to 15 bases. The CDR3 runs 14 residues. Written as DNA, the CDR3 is TGTGCCAGCAGGCCCGGGGGGGGGACTCAGCCCCAGCATTTT. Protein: CASRPGGGTQPQHF.

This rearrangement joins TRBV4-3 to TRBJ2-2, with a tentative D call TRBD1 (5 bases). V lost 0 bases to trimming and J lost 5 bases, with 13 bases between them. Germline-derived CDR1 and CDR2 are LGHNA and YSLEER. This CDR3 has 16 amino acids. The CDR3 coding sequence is TGCGCCAGCAGCCAAGATCTCAGACAGACAACCGGGGAGCTGTTTTTT. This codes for CASSQDLRQTTGELFF.

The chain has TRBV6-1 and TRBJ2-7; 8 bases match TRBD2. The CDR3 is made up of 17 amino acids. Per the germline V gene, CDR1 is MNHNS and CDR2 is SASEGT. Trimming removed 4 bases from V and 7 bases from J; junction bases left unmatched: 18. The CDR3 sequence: CASSGDLSGTRLAEQYF. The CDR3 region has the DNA TGTGCCAGCAGTGGCGACCTTTCCGGGACTAGACTCGCGGAGCAGTACTTC.

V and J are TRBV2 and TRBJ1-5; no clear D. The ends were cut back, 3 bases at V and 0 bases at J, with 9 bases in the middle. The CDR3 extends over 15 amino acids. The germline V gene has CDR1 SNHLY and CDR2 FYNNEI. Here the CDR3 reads CASSDWQSSNQPQHF. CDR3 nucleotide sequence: TGTGCCAGCAGTGATTGGCAGTCTAGCAATCAGCCCCAGCATTTT. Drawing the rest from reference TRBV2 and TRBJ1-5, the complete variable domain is EPEVTQTPSHQVTQMGQEVILRCVPISNHLYFYWYRQILGQKVEFLVSFYNNEISEKSEIFDDQFSVERPDGSNFTLKIRSTKLEDSAMYFCASSDWQSSNQPQHFGDGTRLSIL.

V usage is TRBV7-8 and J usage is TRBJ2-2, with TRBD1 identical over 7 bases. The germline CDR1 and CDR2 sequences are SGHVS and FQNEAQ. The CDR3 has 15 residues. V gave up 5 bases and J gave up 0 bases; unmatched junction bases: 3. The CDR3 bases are TGTGCCAGCAGCCAACAGGGGACGAACACCGGGGAGCTGTTTTTT. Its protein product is CASSQQGTNTGELFF.